This T cell receptor (beta chain) derives from a study of blood T cell repertoires in COVID-19. Study as a whole: Whether acute or convalescent, the COVID-19 samples came from the United States, Italy and Spain. The cDNA or gDNA used as material had been derived from T cells, B-cell-depleted T cells, or PBMCs.

Original methodology: Amplification from reference gene primers served as the basis for estimated nucleated cell counts. The repertoire was sequenced with immunoSEQ multiplex PCR; TCRdb's copy has only in-frame clones and lacks some. The V and J calls and the clone size are those of that table, but D and trimming were determined from the DNA. Of approximately 390,000 clones in the sample, 90% were seen once. Germline V gene data show CDR1 as MDHEN and CDR2 as SYDVKM. The junction had 11 bases not matched to a gene; V was cut back by 4 bases and J by 6 bases. CDR3 size: 15 residues. The sequenced sample was peripheral blood. The receptor was isolated from a man aged 18-30 years with active or convalescent COVID-19. This rearrangement joins TRBV28 to TRBJ1-1; 7 bases map to TRBD1. This chain's CDR3 is CASSSPTGFSAEAFF. The CDR3 nucleotides read TGTGCCAGCAGTTCCCCGACAGGGTTCAGCGCTGAAGCTTTCTTT.